A selection of T cell receptor beta chains follows, all from one sample in a study of tumor-infiltrating lymphocytes in primary liver carcinoma. TCRdb redid the calling of the multiplex PCR reads with MiXCR, one entry per CDR3 protein. The table has over 250,000 distinct CDR3 sequences, almost 60% seen once. Sequenced input: peripheral blood. Receptors were obtained from a woman in her 30s with primary liver carcinoma and hepatitis B virus infection. Each CDR3 is given with its conserved first and last residue. The D gene is left open where the match is weak. Not every row has a clone size; where given, it reads once, few, many or a size class.

D,V,J,size,CDR3,DNA
-,TRBV29-1,TRBJ2-3,many,CSVEVEWPVDTQYF,TGCAGCGTTGAAGTGGAGTGGCCTGTGGATACGCAGTATTTT
-,TRBV12-3/TRBV12-4,TRBJ1-1,many,CASSPGPGSTEAFF,TGTGCCAGCAGTCCGGGACCGGGAAGCACTGAAGCTTTCTTT
TRBD2,TRBV5-5,TRBJ2-1,once,CASSLVGGYNGQFF,TGTGCCAGCAGCTTAGTGGGGGGGTACAATGGGCAGTTCTTC
TRBD1,TRBV11-2,TRBJ2-1,-,CASSLAGQGYNEQSF,TGTGCCAGTAGCTTAGCCGGACAGGGCTACAATGAGCAGTCCTTC
TRBD1,TRBV6-5,TRBJ2-3,-,CASNWGTGGVTDTQYF,TGTGCCAGCAATTGGGGAACAGGGGGCGTTACAGATACGCAGTATTTT
-,TRBV7-9,TRBJ1-1,-,CASSSPGDANTEAFF,TGTGCCAGCAGCTCCCCAGGGGACGCGAACACTGAAGCTTTCTTT
-,TRBV6-5,TRBJ2-7,-,CASSRQGFSYERYF,TGTGCCAGCAGTCGTCAGGGGTTCTCCTACGAGCGGTACTTC
TRBD1,TRBV11-2,TRBJ2-7,-,CASRSRGSYDQYF,TGTGCTAGTAGGTCCAGGGGGTCCTACGACCAGTACTTC
-,TRBV29-1,TRBJ1-1,many,CSVDGGVFTEAFF,TGCAGCGTTGATGGGGGGGTTTTCACTGAAGCTTTCTTT
-,TRBV30,TRBJ1-4,few,CAWSPVSEKLFF,TGTGCCTGGAGCCCCGTGAGTGAAAAACTGTTTTTT
TRBD2,TRBV29-1,TRBJ2-1,-,CSVDRLADNNEQFF,TGCAGCGTTGACCGACTAGCGGACAACAATGAGCAGTTCTTC
-,TRBV11-2,TRBJ2-2,many,CASSPGRRANTGELFF,TGTGCCAGCAGCCCAGGTCGCAGGGCGAACACCGGGGAGCTGTTTTTT
-,TRBV5-4,TRBJ2-1,-,CASSLLGAAGRNEQFF,TGTGCCAGCAGCTTGTTGGGGGCAGCAGGGAGAAATGAGCAGTTCTTC
-,TRBV29-1,TRBJ2-1,-,CSVAKNHEQFF,TGCAGCGTTGCTAAGAATCACGAGCAGTTCTTC
-,TRBV4-1,TRBJ1-2,few,CASSQEPVYGYTF,TGCGCCAGCAGCCAAGAGCCGGTCTATGGCTACACCTTC
-,TRBV12-3/TRBV12-4,TRBJ1-1,many,CASSGRGGWRGAFF,TGTGCCAGCTCGGGTAGGGGTGGATGGAGAGGGGCTTTCTTT
-,TRBV2,TRBJ1-5,-,CAGNREKNQPQHF,TGTGCCGGCAACAGGGAGAAGAATCAGCCCCAGCATTTT
TRBD2,TRBV29-1,TRBJ2-1,-,CSVTPLAGDYNEPFF,TGCAGCGTTACCCCCCTAGCGGGCGACTACAATGAGCCGTTCTTC
-,TRBV5-5,TRBJ1-2,-,CASSSTGGGYTF,TGTGCCAGCAGCTCTACCGGGGGAGGCTACACCTTC
-,TRBV29-1,TRBJ2-6,many,CSVEGPPGSGANVLTF,TGCAGCGTTGAAGGTCCCCCAGGGAGTGGGGCCAACGTCCTGACTTTC
-,TRBV7-9,TRBJ2-3,-,CASSSPGLPPTDTQYF,TGTGCCAGCAGCTCCCCGGGACTCCCACCCACAGATACGCAGTATTTT
TRBD1,TRBV7-8,TRBJ1-5,-,CASSSGTGKQPQHF,TGTGCCAGCAGCTCCGGGACAGGGAAGCAGCCCCAGCATTTT
-,TRBV2,TRBJ2-2,-,CASGVEGLNTGELFF,TGTGCCAGCGGGGTCGAGGGGTTGAACACCGGGGAGCTGTTTTTT
-,TRBV28,TRBJ2-1,few,CASSSPAEGDNEQFF,TGTGCCAGCAGTTCACCAGCGGAGGGGGACAATGAGCAGTTCTTC
TRBD1,TRBV6-2/TRBV6-3,TRBJ1-5,many,CASSWDRRLNQPQHF,TGTGCCAGCAGCTGGGACAGGCGACTCAATCAGCCCCAGCATTTT
-,TRBV6-2/TRBV6-3,TRBJ2-3,many,CASSPFSATDTQYF,TGTGCCAGCAGCCCGTTCTCAGCCACAGATACGCAGTATTTT
TRBD1,TRBV29-1,TRBJ2-7,-,CSVDGQGEYDQYF,TGCAGTGTGGATGGACAGGGGGAATACGACCAGTACTTC
TRBD1,TRBV6-6,TRBJ2-5,few,CATRDRAKETQYF,TGTGCCACCAGGGACAGGGCCAAAGAGACCCAGTACTTC
TRBD1,TRBV6-5,TRBJ2-7,-,CASRFGTGGSYEQYF,TGTGCCAGCAGATTCGGGACAGGGGGCTCCTACGAGCAGTACTTC
-,TRBV11-2,TRBJ2-7,medium-sized,CASSSNTGSYEQYF,TGTGCCAGCAGCTCAAACACAGGGTCCTACGAGCAGTACTTC
TRBD1,TRBV12-3/TRBV12-4,TRBJ1-1,-,CASSRGMRAEAFF,TGTGCCAGCAGCAGGGGGATGAGGGCAGAAGCTTTCTTT
TRBD1,TRBV12-3/TRBV12-4,TRBJ1-1,-,CASARQGLPEAFF,TGTGCCAGCGCCCGACAGGGACTACCTGAAGCTTTCTTT
TRBD2,TRBV30,TRBJ2-3,-,CAWSNVAGVGWGTDTQYF,TGTGCCTGGAGTAATGTAGCGGGAGTGGGGTGGGGCACAGATACGCAGTATTTT
TRBD2,TRBV28,TRBJ2-7,-,CASSFISSGSRLNYEQYF,TGTGCCAGCAGTTTTATCTCTAGCGGGAGCAGACTTAATTACGAGCAGTACTTC
-,TRBV7-9,TRBJ2-7,once,CISSLGAYEQYF,TGTATCAGCAGCTTGGGAGCCTACGAGCAGTACTTC
-,TRBV7-8,TRBJ2-7,-,CASNFLENPSYEQYF,TGTGCCAGCAACTTCTTAGAGAACCCGTCCTACGAGCAGTACTTC
-,TRBV6-1,TRBJ1-3,-,CASMISSGNTIYF,TGTGCCAGCATGATCAGCTCTGGAAACACCATATATTTT
-,TRBV12-3/TRBV12-4,TRBJ1-6,-,CVSSFLGSPLHF,TGTGTCAGCAGTTTCCTTGGATCACCCCTCCACTTT
-,TRBV29-1,TRBJ2-5,-,CSARPSQETQYF,TGTAGCGCCAGGCCCTCCCAAGAGACCCAGTACTTC
-,TRBV30,TRBJ1-1,-,CACHQGGRIKAFF,TGTGCCTGCCACCAAGGGGGGCGAATTAAAGCTTTCTTT